The TCR beta chain described here comes from a study of brain T cells in children with intractable seizures. Per germline, CDR1 SGHTA and CDR2 FQGTGA. Germline trimming cut 2 bases from V and 6 bases from J; bases unmatched to any gene: 8. The CDR3 contains 15 residues. Sequenced by immunoSEQ multiplex PCR; TCRdb stores in-frame clones only, minus some. The sample holds 110,000 or so clones, 90% to 95% seen once. The sequence was collected from a boy under two years old with hemimegalencephaly and intractable seizures. Specimen: peripheral blood, collected at surgery. This chain links TRBV7-3 with TRBJ2-7; 9 bases agree with TRBD2. The CDR3 DNA follows: TGTGCCAGCAGCTTAGATGCGGGAGGGCGCCTCGAGCAGTACTTC. Translating gives CASSLDAGGRLEQYF.